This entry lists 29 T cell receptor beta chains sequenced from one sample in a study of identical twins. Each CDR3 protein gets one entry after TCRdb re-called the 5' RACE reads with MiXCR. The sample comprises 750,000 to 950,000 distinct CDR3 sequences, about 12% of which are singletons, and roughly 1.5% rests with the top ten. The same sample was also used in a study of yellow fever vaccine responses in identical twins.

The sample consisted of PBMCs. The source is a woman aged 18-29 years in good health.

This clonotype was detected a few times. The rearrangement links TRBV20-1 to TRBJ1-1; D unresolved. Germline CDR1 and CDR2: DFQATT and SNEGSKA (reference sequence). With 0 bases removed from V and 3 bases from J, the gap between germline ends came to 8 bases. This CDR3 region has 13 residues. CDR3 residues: CSARDLYYTEAFF. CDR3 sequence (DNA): TGCAGTGCTAGAGATCTCTATTACACTGAAGCTTTCTTT.

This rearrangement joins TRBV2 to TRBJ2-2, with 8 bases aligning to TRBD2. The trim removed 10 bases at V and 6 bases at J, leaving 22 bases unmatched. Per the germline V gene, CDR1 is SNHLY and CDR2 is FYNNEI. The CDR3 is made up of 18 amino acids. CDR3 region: CAICQAPASGSPPGELFF. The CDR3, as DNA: TGTGCCATCTGTCAAGCTCCGGCGAGCGGGAGCCCCCCCGGGGAGCTGTTTTTT.

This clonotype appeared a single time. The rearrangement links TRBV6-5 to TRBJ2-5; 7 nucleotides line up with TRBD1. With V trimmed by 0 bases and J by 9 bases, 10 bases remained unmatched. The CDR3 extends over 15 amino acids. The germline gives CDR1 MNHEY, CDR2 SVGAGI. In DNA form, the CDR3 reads TGTGCCAGCAGTTACTCTTGGACAGGCCTGGAGGCCCAGTACTTC. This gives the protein CASSYSWTGLEAQYF.

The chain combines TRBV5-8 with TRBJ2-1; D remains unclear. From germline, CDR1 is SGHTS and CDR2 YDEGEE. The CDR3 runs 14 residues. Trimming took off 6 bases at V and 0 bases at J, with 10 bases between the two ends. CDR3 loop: CASNPMGSYNEQFF. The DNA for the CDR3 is TGTGCCAGCAATCCTATGGGCTCCTACAATGAGCAGTTCTTC.

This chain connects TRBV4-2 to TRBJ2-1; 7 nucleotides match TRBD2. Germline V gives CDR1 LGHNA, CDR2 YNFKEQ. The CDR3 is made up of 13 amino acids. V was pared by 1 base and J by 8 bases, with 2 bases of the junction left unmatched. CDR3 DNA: TGTGCCAGCAGCCAAGGGGGGGGGGATGAGCAGTTCTTC. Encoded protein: CASSQGGGDEQFF.

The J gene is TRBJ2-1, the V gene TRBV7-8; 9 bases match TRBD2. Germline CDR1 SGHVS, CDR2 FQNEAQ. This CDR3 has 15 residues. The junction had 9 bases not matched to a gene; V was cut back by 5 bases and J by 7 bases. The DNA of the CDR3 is TGTGCCAGCAGCCCGCGTGGCGGGAGGGCAAATGAGCAGTTCTTC. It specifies CASSPRGGRANEQFF.

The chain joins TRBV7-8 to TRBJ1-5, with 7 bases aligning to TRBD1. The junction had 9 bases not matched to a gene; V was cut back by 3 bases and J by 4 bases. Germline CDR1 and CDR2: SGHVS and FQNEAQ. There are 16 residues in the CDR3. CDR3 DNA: TGTGCCAGCAGCTTTAGGGGGCATGCGCTTAATCAGCCCCAGCATTTT. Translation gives CASSFRGHALNQPQHF.

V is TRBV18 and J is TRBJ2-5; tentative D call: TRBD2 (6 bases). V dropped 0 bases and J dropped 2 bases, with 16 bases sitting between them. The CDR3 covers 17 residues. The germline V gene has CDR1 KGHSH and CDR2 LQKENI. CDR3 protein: CASSPPLEGRRQETQYF. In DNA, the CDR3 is TGTGCCAGCTCACCACCCTTGGAGGGCCGTCGGCAAGAGACCCAGTACTTC. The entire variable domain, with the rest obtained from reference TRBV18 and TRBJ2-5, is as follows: NAGVMQNPRHLVRRRGQEARLRCSPMKGHSHVYWYRQLPEEGLKFMVYLQKENIIDESGMPKERFSAEFPKEGPSILRIQQVVRGDSAAYFCASSPPLEGRRQETQYFGPGTRLLVL.

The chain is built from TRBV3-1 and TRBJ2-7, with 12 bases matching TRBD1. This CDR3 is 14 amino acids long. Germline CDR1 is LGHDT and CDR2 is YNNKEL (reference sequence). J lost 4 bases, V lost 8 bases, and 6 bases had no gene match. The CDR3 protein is CASARDRGRYEQYV. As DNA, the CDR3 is TGTGCCAGCGCCAGGGACAGGGGGCGATACGAGCAGTACGTC.

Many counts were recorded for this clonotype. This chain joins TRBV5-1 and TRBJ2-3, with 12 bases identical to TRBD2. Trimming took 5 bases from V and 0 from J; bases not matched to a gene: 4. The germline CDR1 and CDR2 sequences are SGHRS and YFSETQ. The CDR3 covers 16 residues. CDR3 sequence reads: CASRSGTSGSTDTQYF. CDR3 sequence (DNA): TGCGCCAGCAGATCCGGGACTAGCGGGAGCACAGATACGCAGTATTTT.

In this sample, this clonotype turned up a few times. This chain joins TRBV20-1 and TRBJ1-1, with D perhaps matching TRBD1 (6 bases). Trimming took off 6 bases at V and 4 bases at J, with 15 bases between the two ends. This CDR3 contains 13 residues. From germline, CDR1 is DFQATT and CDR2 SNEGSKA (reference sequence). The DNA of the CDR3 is TGCAGTGCCGGGGACACCCTGTCCACTGAAGCTTTCTTT. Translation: CSAGDTLSTEAFF.

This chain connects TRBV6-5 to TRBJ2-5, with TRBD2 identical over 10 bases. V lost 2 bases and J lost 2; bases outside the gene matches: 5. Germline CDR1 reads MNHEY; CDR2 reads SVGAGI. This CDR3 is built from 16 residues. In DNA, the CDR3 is TGTGCCAGCAGTTACGGGGGTAGCGGGGGGCAAGAGACCCAGTACTTC. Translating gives CASSYGGSGGQETQYF.

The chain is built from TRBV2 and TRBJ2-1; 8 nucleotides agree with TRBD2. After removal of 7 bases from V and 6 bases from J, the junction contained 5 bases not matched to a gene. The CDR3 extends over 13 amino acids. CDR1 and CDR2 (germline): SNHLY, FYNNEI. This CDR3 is CASNREGRNEQFF. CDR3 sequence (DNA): TGTGCCAGCAACCGGGAGGGCCGCAATGAGCAGTTCTTC. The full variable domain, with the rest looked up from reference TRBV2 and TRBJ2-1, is EPEVTQTPSHQVTQMGQEVILRCVPISNHLYFYWYRQILGQKVEFLVSFYNNEISEKSEIFDDQFSVERPDGSNFTLKIRSTKLEDSAMYFCASNREGRNEQFFGPGTRLTVL.

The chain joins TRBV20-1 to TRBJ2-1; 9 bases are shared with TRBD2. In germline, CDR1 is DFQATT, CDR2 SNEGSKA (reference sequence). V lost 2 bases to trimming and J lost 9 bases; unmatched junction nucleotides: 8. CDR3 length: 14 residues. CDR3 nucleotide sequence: TGCAGTGCTAGACTAGCGGGGACCCCCGGTGAGCAGTTCTTC. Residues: CSARLAGTPGEQFF.

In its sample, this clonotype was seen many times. CDR3: CSGGTGTSAFEQYF. The CDR3, as DNA: TGCAGCGGTGGCACCGGGACTAGCGCTTTCGAGCAGTACTTC. The chain has TRBV29-1 and TRBJ2-7, with 10 bases matching TRBD2. In germline, CDR1 is SQVTM, CDR2 ANQGSEA. The CDR3 covers 14 residues. The V gene end was trimmed by 7 bases and the J gene end by 6 bases; junction bases not matched to a gene: 12.

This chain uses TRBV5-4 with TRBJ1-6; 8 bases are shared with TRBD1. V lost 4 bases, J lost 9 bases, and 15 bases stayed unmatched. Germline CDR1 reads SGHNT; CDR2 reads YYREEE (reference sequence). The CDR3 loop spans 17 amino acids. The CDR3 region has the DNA TGTGCCAGCAGCCCAGGGGGCAGGCCGGGGGGAAGTTCACCCCTCCACTTT. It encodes CASSPGGRPGGSSPLHF.

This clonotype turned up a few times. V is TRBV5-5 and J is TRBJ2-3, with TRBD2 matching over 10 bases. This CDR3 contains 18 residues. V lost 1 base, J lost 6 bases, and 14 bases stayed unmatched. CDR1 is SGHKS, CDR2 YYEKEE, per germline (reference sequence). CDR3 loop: CASSLKFLAGVGADTQYF. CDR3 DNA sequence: TGTGCCAGCAGCTTGAAGTTCCTAGCGGGAGTGGGGGCGGATACGCAGTATTTT.

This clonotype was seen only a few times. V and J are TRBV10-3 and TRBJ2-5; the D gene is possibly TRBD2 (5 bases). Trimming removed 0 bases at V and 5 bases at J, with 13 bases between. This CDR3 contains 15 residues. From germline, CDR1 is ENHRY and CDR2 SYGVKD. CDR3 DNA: TGTGCCATCAGTGAGTCGATAGGAGCGGCGGAGACCCAGTACTTC. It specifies CAISESIGAAETQYF.

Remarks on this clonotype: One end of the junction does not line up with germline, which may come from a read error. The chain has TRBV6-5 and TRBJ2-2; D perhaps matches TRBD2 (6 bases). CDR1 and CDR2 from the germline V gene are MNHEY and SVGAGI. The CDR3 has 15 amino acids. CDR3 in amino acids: CASSYWGELAGKLFF. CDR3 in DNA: TGTGCCAGCAGTTACTGGGGGGAGCTGGCCGGGAAGCTGTTTTTT.

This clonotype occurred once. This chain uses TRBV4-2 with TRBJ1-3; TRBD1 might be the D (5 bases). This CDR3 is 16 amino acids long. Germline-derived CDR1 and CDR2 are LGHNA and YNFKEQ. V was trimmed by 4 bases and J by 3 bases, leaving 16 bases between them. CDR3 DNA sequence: TGTGCCAGCAGCCGACAACCCTTAGACAGTGGAAACACCATATATTTT. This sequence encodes CASSRQPLDSGNTIYF.

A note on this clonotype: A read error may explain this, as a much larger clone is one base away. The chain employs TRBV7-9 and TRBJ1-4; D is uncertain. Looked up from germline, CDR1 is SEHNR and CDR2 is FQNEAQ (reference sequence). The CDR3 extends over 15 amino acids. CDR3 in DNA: TGTGCCAGCAGCTTAGATGGGGTATCGGGTGAAAGACTGTTTTTT. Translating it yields CASSLDGVSGERLFF.

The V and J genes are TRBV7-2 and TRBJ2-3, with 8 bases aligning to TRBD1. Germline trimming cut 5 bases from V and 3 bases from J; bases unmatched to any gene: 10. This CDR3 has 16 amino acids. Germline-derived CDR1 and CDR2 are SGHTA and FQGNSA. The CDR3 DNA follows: TGTGCCAGCAGCATGTGGACAGGGTCGGGTACAGATACGCAGTATTTT. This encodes CASSMWTGSGTDTQYF.

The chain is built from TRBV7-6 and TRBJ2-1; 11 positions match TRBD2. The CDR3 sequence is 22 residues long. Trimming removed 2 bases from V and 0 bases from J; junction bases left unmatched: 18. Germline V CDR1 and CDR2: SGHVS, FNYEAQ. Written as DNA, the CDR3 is TGTGCCAGCAGCTTAAATTTGGCAGGTGGTCTAGCGGGAGGTGGCTCCTACAATGAGCAGTTCTTC. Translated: CASSLNLAGGLAGGGSYNEQFF.

The CDR3 coding sequence is TGTGCCACCAGCAGGACCGCTGGGAACACTGAAGCTTTCTTT. This codes for CATSRTAGNTEAFF. The V gene is TRBV15, the J gene TRBJ1-1, with D hard to call. Trimming cost V 3 bases and J 1 base, with 9 bases left between them. There are 14 residues in the CDR3. Per germline, CDR1 LNHNV and CDR2 YYDKDF (reference sequence).

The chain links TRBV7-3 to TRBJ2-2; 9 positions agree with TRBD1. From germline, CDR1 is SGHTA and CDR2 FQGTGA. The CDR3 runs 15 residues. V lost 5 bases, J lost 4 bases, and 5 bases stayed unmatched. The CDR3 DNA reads TGTGCCAGCAGCAGGGGACAGGGAGGCACCGGGGAGCTGTTTTTT. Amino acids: CASSRGQGGTGELFF.

CDR3 nucleotides: TGTGCCAGATGCCGAGGGGTATTATCGGACAGGGTTTACGAGCAGTACTTC. Amino acid sequence: CARCRGVLSDRVYEQYF. The J gene is TRBJ2-7, the V gene TRBV27, with 8 bases identical to TRBD1. The CDR3 loop spans 17 amino acids. V was clipped by 9 bases and J by 4 bases; unmatched bases: 20. Germline loops: CDR1 MNHEY, CDR2 SMNVEV (reference sequence).

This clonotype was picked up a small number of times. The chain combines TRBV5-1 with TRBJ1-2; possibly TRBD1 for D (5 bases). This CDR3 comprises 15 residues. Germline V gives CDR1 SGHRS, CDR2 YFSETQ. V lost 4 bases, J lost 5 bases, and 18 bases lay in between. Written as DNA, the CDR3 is TGCGCCAGCAGCCCGGGGGGGTTTATCATTTATGGCTACACCTTC. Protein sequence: CASSPGGFIIYGYTF.

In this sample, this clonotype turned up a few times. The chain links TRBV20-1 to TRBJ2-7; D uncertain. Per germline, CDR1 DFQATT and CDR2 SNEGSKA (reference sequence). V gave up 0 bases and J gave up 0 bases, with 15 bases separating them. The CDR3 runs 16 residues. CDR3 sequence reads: CSARDLRPLFSYEQYF. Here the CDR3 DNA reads TGCAGTGCTAGAGATCTCAGGCCGCTATTCTCCTACGAGCAGTACTTC.

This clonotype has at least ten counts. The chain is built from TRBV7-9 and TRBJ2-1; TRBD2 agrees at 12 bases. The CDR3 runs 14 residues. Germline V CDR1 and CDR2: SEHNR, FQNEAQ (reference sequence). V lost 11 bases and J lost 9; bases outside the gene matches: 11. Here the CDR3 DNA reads TGTGCCTACAGCAGACTAGCGGGAGTAGGTGAGCAGTTCTTC. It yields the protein CAYSRLAGVGEQFF.